The entry below describes one T cell receptor beta chain. The CDR3 extends over 15 amino acids. CDR1 and CDR2 (germline): SEHNR, FQNEAQ (reference sequence). Trimming took off 5 bases at V and 1 base at J, with 14 bases between the two ends. Authors' analysis steps: Amplifying reference gene primers gave estimates of nucleated cell counts. Assay used: immunoSEQ multiplex PCR; TCRdb lists only in-frame clones, some missing. V, J and clone size are taken as reported in that table, and D and trimming were inferred from the DNA itself. The sample has some 150,000 clones; roughly 88% are singletons. This entry comes from a study of blood T cell repertoires in COVID-19. Study information: Samples of COVID-19 (acute and convalescent) were obtained from the United States, Italy and Spain. T cells, B-cell-depleted T cells, or PBMCs supplied cDNA or gDNA.

In Seattle, patients joined the study during active infection and were tracked longitudinally. The TCR comes from a man aged 55 to 70 with COVID-19, enrolled during active disease. The chain combines TRBV7-9 with TRBJ2-5, with D possibly matching TRBD1 (5 bases). Sequencing was done on a sample of peripheral blood. CDR3 protein: CASSHAQGVQETQYF. The CDR3 DNA reads as TGTGCCAGCAGCCATGCTCAGGGTGTCCAAGAGACCCAGTACTTC.